This T cell receptor beta chain was obtained from a study of T cells in Graves' hyperthyroidism and ophthalmopathy. Study results and caveats: The model's output predicted ophthalmopathy at a median of about 6.5 months prior to onset.

Used for diagnoses were clinical symptoms, serum thyroxine and TRAb, thyroid ultrasound and orbital computed tomography. Isolation of PBMCs was performed on roughly 9 ml fresh peripheral blood. From RNA transcripts, TCR beta CDR3 regions were amplified. HTBI primers were the set used in a first-round RT-PCR of the TCR CDR3. TCRdb passed the multiplex PCR reads through MiXCR, listing each CDR3 protein once. The data contain approximately 570,000 distinct CDR3 sequences, 20% of them singletons. A few counts support this clonotype. Its antigen is unknown. The receptor was derived from a middle-aged man with Graves' ophthalmopathy. Sequenced sample: blood.

CDR3 coding DNA: TGTGCCAGCAGCCAAGTCACAGGTTTCTCACCCCTCCACTTT. Protein product: CASSQVTGFSPLHF. This sequence joins TRBV3-1 and TRBJ1-6, with D possibly matching TRBD1 (5 bases). Germline CDR1 and CDR2: LGHDT and YNNKEL (reference sequence). This CDR3 is 14 amino acids long. The ends were cut back, 1 base at V and 10 bases at J, with 11 bases in the middle. The variable domain in full, with the rest retrieved from reference TRBV3-1 and TRBJ1-6, is DTAVSQTPKYLVTQMGNDKSIKCEQNLGHDTMYWYKQDSKKFLKIMFSYNNKELIINETVPNRFSPKSPDKAHLNLHINSLELGDSAVYFCASSQVTGFSPLHFGNGTRLTVT.